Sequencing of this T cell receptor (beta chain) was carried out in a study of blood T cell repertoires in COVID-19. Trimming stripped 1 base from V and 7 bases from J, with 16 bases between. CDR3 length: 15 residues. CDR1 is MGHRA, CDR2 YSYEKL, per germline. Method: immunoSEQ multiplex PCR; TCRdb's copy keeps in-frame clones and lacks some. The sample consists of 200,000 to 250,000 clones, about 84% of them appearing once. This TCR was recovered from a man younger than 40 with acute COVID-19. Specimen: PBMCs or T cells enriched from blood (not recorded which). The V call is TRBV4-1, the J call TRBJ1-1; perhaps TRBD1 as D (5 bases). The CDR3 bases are TGCGCCAGCAGCCAAGCTGGGGCCCCTCCCGGTGAAGCTTTCTTT. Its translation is CASSQAGAPPGEAFF.